This T cell receptor beta chain was retrieved from a study of cytomegalovirus exposure and HLA in healthy donors. CDR1 and CDR2 from the germline V gene are SGHAT and FQNNGV. The V end was cut by 2 bases, the J end by 0 bases, with 14 bases between. This CDR3 comprises 16 residues. The study ran its PCR with 60 Vbeta and 13 Jbeta primers. The protocol was immunoSEQ multiplex PCR, while the TCRdb copy is restricted to in-frame clones and leaves out a portion. The table shows some 190,000 clones, with approximately 85% occurring only once. This clone occurred once. Its antigen is currently unknown. Whole-study results and caveats: No immune exposure information besides CMV serostatus was available. Associated with cytomegalovirus, according to the listing, were some 150 TCR beta chains. Later, an analysis showed that TCR beta chains associated with HLA were more clonally expanded than others that were equally common.

Donors consisted of healthy bone marrow donors. This clonotype was obtained from a man younger than 35 in good health and CMV-seronegative. The chain employs TRBV11-2 and TRBJ2-7; tentative D call: TRBD1 (5 bases). Specimen: PBMCs. The CDR3: CASSLPAGLGSYEQYF. CDR3 DNA: TGTGCCAGCAGCTTACCCGCAGGGCTAGGCTCCTACGAGCAGTACTTC. Using reference TRBV11-2 and TRBJ2-7 for the parts outside the CDR3, the full variable domain is EAGVAQSPRYKIIEKRQSVAFWCNPISGHATLYWYQQILGQGPKLLIQFQNNGVVDDSQLPKDRFSAERLKGVDSTLKIQPAKLEDSAVYLCASSLPAGLGSYEQYFGPGTRLTVT.